In its sample, the clone carrying this TCR beta chain was seen a few times. The antigen remains unidentified. These data originate in a study of identical twins. This CDR3 has 14 residues. V shed 4 bases and J 7 bases; nucleotides not matched to a gene: 6. The germline CDR1 and CDR2 sequences are MDHEN and SYDVKM. TCRdb reprocessed the 5' RACE reads via MiXCR and lists one record per CDR3 protein. The sample carries 450,000 or so distinct CDR3 sequences, 13% to 15% recorded once. Regarding the study as a whole: Alpha sequences out of frame and shared by twins had excess low generation probability.

The same specimen was also included in a second study, on yellow fever vaccine responses in identical twins.

The V call is TRBV28, the J call TRBJ2-3; 9 nucleotides line up with TRBD1. This clonotype originated in a woman aged 18-30 years in good health. The sample taken for sequencing was CD4+ T cells sorted from blood. The CDR3 loop is CASSYRQGVNTQYF. In nucleotides, the CDR3 is TGTGCCAGCAGTTATAGACAGGGGGTAAATACGCAGTATTTT.